This T cell receptor beta chain was identified in a study of blood T cell repertoires in COVID-19. Across the whole study: Both acute and convalescent COVID-19 samples were obtained from the United States, Italy and Spain. Sample material is recorded as cDNA or gDNA derived from T cells, B-cell-depleted T cells, or PBMCs.

Original handling: Estimates of nucleated cell counts were drawn from the amplification of reference gene primers. The assay was immunoSEQ multiplex PCR, and TCRdb's table has in-frame clones only and misses some. The V and J calls and clone size come from that table; D and trimming were worked out from the DNA. Among fewer than 95,000 clones listed, roughly 87% were seen once. Trimming removed 2 bases at V and 5 bases at J, with 13 bases between. CDR1 is SGHRS and CDR2 is YFSETQ in the germline V gene. The CDR3 runs to 14 residues. The chain is built from TRBV5-1 and TRBJ2-5, with TRBD1 as a possible D gene (5 bases). Sequencing used peripheral blood. The TCR sequence derives from a male donor with acute or convalescent COVID-19. CDR3 DNA sequence: TGCGCCAGCAGCTTAGGACACAATGGGGAGACCCAGTACTTC. It specifies CASSLGHNGETQYF.